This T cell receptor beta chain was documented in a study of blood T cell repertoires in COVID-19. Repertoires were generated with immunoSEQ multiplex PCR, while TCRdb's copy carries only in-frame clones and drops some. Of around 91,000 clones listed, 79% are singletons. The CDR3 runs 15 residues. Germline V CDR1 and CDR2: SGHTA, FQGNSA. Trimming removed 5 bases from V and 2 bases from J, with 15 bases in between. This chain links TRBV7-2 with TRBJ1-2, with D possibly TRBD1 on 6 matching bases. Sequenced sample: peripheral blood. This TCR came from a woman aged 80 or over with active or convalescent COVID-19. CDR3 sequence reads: CASSPPGVRNYGYTF. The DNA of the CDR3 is TGTGCCAGCAGCCCCCCAGGGGTTCGAAACTATGGCTACACCTTC.